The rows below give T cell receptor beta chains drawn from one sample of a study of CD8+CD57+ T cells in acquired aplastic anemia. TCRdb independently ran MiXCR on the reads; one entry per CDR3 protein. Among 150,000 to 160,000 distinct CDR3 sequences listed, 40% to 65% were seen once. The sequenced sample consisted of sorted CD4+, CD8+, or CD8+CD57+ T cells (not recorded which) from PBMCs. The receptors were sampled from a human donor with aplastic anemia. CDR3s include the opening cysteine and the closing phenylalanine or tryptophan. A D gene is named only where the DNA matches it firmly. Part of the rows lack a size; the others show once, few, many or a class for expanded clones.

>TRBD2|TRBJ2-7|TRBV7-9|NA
TGTGCCAGCAGCCGATGGACTAGCGGGGGGGGTGAGCAGTACTTC
CASSRWTSGGGEQYF
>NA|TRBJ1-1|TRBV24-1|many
TGTGCCACCAGTGATTCAGAGGATGAAGCTTTCTTT
CATSDSEDEAFF
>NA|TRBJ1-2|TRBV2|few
TGTGCCAGCAGTTCGGACAGCTATGGCTACACCTTC
CASSSDSYGYTF
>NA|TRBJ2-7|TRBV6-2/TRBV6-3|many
TGTGCCAGCAGTCCGCATCGGGCAAACGAGCAGTACTTC
CASSPHRANEQYF
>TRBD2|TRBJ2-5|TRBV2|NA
TGTGCCAGTTCCCGGACCCCGGGACTAGCGGGGGGGCAGAGAGAGACCCAGTACTTC
CASSRTPGLAGGQRETQYF
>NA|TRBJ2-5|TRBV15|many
TGTGCCACCAGCAGGGACGGGGAAGAGACCCAGTACTTC
CATSRDGEETQYF
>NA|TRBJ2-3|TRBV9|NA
TGTGCCAGCAGCGTAGGCTTGACAGAGAGCAGCACAGATACGCAGTATTTT
CASSVGLTESSTDTQYF
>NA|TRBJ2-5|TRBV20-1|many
TGCAGTGCTAGAGATGAAGAGACCCAGTACTTC
CSARDEETQYF
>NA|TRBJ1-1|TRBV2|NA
TGTGCCAGCAGCTCACCCTCCGGGGGGACTGAAGCTTTCTTT
CASSSPSGGTEAFF
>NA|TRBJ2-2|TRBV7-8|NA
TGTGTTGCGGCGAACACCGGGGAGCTGTTTTTT
CVAANTGELFF
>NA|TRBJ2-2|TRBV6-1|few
TGTGCCACCCACCGGCAAGGGGAGACCGGGGAGCTGTTTTTT
CATHRQGETGELFF